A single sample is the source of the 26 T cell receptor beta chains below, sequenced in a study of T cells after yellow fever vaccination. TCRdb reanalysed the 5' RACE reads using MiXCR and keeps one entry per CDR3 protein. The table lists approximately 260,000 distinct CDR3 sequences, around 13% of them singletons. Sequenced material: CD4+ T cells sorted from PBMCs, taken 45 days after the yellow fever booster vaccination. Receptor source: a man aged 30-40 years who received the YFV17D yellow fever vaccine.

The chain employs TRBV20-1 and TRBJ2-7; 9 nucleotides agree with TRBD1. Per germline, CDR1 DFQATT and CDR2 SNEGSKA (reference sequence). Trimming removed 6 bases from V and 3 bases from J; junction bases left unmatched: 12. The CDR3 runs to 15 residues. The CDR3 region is CSAKPGQGAYYEQYF. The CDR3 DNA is TGCAGTGCAAAACCGGGACAGGGCGCCTACTACGAGCAGTACTTC.

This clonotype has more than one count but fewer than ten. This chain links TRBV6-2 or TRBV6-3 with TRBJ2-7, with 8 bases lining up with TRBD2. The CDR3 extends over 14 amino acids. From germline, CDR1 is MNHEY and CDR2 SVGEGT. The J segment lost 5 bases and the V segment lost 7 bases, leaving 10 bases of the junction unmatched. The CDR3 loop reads CASTPLRRGDEQYF. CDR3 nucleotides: TGTGCCAGCACCCCCTTAAGGCGGGGGGACGAGCAGTACTTC.

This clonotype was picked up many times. The CDR3 protein is CSVEVREGRSYNEQFF. CDR3 bases: TGCAGCGTTGAGGTACGGGAGGGTCGATCCTACAATGAGCAGTTCTTC. The rearrangement uses TRBV29-1 and TRBJ2-1, with 8 bases fitting TRBD2. Germline CDR1 is SQVTM and CDR2 is ANQGSEA. J lost 1 base, V lost 3 bases, and 8 bases had no gene match. The CDR3 contains 16 residues.

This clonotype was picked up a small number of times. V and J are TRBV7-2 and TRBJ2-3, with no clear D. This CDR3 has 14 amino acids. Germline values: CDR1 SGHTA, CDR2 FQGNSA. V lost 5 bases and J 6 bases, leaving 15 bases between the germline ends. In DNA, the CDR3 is TGTGCCAGCAGCCCACGAGTGGTAGTCGATACGCAGTATTTT. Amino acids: CASSPRVVVDTQYF.

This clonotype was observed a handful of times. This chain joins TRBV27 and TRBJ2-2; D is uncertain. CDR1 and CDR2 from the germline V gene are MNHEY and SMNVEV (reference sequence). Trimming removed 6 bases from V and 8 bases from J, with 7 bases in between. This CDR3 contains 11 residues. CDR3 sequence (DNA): TGTGCCAGCAGCCGACGTGGGGAGCTGTTTTTT. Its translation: CASSRRGELFF.

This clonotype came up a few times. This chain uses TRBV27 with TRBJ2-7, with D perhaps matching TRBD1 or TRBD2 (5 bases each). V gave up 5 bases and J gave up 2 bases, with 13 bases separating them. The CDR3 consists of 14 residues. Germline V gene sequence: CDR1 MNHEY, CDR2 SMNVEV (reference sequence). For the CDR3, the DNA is TGTGCCAGCAGTCAGGGACGGCCCACCTACGAGCAGTACTTC. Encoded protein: CASSQGRPTYEQYF.

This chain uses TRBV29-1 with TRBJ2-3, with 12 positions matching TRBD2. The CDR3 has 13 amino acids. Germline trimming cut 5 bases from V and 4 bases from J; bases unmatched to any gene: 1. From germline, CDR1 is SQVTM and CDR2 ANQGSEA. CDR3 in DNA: TGCAGCGTTCTAGCGGGAGGGCCAGATACGCAGTATTTT. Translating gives CSVLAGGPDTQYF.

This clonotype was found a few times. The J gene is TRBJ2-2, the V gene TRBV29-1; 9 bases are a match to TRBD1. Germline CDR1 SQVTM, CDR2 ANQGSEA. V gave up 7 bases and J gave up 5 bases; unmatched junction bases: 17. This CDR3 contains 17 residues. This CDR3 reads CSGEIPTPDRGTGELFF. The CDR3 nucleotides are TGCAGCGGGGAAATCCCCACCCCCGACAGGGGGACCGGGGAGCTGTTTTTT.

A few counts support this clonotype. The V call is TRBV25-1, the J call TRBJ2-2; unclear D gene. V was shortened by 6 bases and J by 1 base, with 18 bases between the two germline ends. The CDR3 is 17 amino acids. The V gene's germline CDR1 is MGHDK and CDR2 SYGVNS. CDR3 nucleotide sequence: TGTGCCAGCAGGCCGACGGACGACAAACTGAACACCGGGGAGCTGTTTTTT. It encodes CASRPTDDKLNTGELFF.

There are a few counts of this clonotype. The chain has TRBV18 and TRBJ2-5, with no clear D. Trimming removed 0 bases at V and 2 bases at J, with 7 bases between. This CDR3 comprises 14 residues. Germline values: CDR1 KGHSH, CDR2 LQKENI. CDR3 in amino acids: CASSPPTTQETQYF. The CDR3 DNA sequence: TGTGCCAGCTCACCACCGACGACACAAGAGACCCAGTACTTC.

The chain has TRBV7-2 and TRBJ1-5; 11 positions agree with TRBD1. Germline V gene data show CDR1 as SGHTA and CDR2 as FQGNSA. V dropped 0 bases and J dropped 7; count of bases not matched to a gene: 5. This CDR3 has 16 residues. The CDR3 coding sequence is TGTGCCAGCAGCTTAGCATCGGGACAGGGGGAGCAGCCCCAGCATTTT. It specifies CASSLASGQGEQPQHF.

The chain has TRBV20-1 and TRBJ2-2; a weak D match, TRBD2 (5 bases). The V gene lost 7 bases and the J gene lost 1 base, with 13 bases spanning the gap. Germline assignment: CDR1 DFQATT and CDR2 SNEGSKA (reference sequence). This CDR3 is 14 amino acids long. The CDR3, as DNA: TGCAGTGTGCTTGAGGGCCGGAACACCGGGGAGCTGTTTTTT. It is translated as CSVLEGRNTGELFF.

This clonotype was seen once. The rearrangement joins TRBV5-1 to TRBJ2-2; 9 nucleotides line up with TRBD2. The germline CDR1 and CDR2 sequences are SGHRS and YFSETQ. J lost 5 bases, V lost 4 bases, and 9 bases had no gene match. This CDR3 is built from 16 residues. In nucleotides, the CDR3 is TGCGCCAGCAGCCTTGCGGGAGGGCCCGTTACCGGGGAGCTGTTTTTT. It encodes CASSLAGGPVTGELFF.

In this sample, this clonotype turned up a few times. CDR3 nucleotide sequence: TGCGGCCTGACTAGCGACCCCACAGATACGCAGTATTTT. It codes for CGLTSDPTDTQYF. The chain has TRBV20-1 and TRBJ2-3, with 8 positions matching TRBD2. CDR3 length equals 13 residues. CDR1 is DFQATT, CDR2 SNEGSKA, per germline (reference sequence).

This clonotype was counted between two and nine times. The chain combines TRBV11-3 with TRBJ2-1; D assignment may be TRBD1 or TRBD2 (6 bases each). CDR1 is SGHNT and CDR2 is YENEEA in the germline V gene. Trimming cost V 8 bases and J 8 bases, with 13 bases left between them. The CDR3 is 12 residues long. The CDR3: CASGEGGDEQFF. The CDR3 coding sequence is TGTGCCAGCGGAGAGGGGGGTGATGAGCAGTTCTTC.

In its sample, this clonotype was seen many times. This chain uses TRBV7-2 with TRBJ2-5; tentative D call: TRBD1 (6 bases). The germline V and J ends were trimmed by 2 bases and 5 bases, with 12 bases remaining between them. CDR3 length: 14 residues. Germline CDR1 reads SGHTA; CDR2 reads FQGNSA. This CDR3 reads CASSLSGARETQYF. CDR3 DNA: TGTGCCAGCAGCTTATCAGGGGCGCGTGAGACCCAGTACTTC.

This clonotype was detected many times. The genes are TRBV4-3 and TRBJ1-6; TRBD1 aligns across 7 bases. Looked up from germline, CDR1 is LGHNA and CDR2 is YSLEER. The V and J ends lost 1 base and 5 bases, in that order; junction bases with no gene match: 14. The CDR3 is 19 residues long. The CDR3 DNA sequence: TGCGCCAGCAGCCAAGGGGCGGGGATCCCGGGACAGCATAATTCACCCCTCCACTTT. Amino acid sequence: CASSQGAGIPGQHNSPLHF.

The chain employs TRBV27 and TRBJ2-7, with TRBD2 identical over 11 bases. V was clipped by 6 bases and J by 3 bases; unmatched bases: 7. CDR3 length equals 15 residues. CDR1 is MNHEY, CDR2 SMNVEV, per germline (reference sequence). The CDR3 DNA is TGTGCCAGCAGGAACTATCTAGCGGGAGGCTACGAGCAGTACTTC. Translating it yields CASRNYLAGGYEQYF.

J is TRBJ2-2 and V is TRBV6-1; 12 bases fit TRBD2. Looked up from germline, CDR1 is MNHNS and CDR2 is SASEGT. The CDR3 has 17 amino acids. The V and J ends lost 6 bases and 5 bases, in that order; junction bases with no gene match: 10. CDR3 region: CASRGSSGRAGTGELFF. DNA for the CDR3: TGTGCCAGCAGGGGGTCTAGCGGGAGGGCCGGGACCGGGGAGCTGTTTTTT.

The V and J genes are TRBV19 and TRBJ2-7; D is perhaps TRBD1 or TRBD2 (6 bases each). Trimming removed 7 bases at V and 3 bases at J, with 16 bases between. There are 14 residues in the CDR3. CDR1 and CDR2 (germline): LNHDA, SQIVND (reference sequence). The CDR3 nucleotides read TGTGCCAGTAAACGGACAGTAGCGGACTACGAGCAGTACTTC. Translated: CASKRTVADYEQYF.

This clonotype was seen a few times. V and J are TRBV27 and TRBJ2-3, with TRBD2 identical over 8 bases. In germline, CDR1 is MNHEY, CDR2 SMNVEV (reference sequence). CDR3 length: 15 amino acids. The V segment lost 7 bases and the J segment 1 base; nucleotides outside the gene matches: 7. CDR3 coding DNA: TGTGCCAGCACTAAGGGACTAGGTGGCACAGATACGCAGTATTTT. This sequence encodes CASTKGLGGTDTQYF.

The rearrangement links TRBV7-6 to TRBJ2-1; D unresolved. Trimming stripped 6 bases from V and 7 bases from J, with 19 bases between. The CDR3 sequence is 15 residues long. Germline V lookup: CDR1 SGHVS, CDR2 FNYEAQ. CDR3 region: CASRLGPQFGNEQFF. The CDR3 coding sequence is TGTGCCAGCAGACTCGGACCCCAGTTTGGGAATGAGCAGTTCTTC. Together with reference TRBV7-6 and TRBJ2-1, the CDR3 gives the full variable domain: GAGVSQSPRYKVTKRGQDVALRCDPISGHVSLYWYRQALGQGPEFLTYFNYEAQQDKSGLPNDRFSAERPEGSISTLTIQRTEQRDSAMYRCASRLGPQFGNEQFFGPGTRLTVL.

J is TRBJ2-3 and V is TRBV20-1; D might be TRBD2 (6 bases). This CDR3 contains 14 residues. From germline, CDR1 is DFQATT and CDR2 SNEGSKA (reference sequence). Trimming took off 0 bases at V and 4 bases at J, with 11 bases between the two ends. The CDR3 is CSARDPSGADTQYF. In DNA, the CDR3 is TGCAGTGCTAGAGACCCTTCGGGAGCAGATACGCAGTATTTT.

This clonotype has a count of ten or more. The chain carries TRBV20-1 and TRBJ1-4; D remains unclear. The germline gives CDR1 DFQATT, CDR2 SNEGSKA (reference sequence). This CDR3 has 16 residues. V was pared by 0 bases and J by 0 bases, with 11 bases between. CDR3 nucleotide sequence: TGCAGTGCTAGAGATCGGGTCAGCCCAACTAATGAAAAACTGTTTTTT. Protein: CSARDRVSPTNEKLFF.

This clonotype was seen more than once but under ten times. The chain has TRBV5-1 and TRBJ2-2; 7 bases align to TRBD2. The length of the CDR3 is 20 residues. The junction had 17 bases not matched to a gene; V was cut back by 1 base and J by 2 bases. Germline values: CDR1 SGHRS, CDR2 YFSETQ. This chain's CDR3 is CASSLWGPERGSYNTGELFF. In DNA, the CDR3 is TGCGCCAGCAGCTTGTGGGGCCCGGAGCGGGGCTCTTACAACACCGGGGAGCTGTTTTTT.

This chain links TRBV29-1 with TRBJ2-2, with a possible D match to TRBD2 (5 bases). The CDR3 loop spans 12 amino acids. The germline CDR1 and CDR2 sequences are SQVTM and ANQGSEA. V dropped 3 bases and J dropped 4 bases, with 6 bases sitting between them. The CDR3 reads CSVDRGTGELFF. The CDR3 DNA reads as TGCAGCGTTGACCGGGGCACCGGGGAGCTGTTTTTT.